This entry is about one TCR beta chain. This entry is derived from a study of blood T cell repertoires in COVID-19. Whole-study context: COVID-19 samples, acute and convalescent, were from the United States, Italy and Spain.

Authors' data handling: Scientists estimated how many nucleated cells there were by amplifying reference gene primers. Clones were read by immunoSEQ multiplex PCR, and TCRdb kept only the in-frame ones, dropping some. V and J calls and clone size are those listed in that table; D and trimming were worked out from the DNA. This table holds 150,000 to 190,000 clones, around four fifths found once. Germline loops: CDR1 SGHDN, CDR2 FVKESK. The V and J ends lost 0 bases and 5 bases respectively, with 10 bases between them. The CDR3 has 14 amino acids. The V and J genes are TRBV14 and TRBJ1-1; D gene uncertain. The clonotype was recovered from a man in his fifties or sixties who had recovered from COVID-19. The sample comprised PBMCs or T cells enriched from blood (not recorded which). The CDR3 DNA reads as TGTGCCAGCAGCCAAGAAGCAGCGAGGACTGAAGCTTTCTTT. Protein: CASSQEAARTEAFF.